This T cell receptor beta chain was recovered during a study of cytomegalovirus exposure and HLA in healthy donors. The study ran its PCR with 60 Vbeta and 13 Jbeta primers. Generated by immunoSEQ multiplex PCR, the TCRdb table keeps only in-frame clones and is missing some. The sample holds over 110,000 clones, roughly 76% seen once. The germline CDR1 and CDR2 sequences are LNHDA and SQIVND (reference sequence). The CDR3 runs to 15 residues. V was pared by 9 bases and J by 9 bases, with 11 bases of the junction left unmatched. The source material was PBMCs. V usage is TRBV19 and J usage is TRBJ1-6; 10 bases are a match to TRBD1. The source is a woman aged 40 to 50 in good health and CMV-seronegative. In DNA, the CDR3 is TGTGCCAGCCGAACCCCCGGGACAGGGGCTTCACCCCTCCACTTT. Its translation: CASRTPGTGASPLHF.